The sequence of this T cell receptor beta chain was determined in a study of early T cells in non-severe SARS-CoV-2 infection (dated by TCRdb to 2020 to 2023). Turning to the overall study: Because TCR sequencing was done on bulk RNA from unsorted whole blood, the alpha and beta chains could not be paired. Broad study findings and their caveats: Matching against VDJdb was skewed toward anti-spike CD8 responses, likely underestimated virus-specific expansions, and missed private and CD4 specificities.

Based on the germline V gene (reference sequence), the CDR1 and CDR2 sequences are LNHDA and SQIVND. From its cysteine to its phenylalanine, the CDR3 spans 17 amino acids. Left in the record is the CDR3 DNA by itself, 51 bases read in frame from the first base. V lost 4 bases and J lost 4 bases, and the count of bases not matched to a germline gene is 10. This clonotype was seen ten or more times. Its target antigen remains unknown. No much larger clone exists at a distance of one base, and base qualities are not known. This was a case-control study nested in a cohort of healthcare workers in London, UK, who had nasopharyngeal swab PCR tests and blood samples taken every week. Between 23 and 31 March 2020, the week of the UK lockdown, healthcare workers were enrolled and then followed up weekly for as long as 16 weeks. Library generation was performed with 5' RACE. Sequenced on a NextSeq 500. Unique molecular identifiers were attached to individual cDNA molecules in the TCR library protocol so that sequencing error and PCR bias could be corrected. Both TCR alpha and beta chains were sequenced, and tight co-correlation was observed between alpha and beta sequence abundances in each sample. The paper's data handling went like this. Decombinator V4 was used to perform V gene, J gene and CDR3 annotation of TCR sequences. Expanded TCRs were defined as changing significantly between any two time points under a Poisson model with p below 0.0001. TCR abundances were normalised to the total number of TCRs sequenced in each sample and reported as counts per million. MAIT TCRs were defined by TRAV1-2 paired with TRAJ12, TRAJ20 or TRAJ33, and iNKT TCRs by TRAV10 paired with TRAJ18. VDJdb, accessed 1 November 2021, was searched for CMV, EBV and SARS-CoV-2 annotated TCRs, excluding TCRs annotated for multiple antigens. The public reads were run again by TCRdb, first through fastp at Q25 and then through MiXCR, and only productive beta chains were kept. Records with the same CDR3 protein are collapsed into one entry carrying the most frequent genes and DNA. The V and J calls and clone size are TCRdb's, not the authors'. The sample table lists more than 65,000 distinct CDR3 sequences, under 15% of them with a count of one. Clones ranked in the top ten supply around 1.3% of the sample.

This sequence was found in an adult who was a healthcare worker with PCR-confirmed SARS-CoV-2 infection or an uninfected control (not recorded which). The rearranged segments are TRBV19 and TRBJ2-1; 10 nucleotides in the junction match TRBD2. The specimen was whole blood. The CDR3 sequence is CASSTFSAGGRYNEQFF. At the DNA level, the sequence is TGTGCCAGTAGTACTTTCTCAGCGGGAGGGCGTTACAATGAGCAGTTCTTC.